These 21 T cell receptor beta chains came from one sample sequenced in a study of T cell responses to AZD1222 COVID-19 vaccine. The protocol was immunoSEQ multiplex PCR, while the TCRdb copy is restricted to in-frame clones and leaves out a portion. This sample has tens of thousands of clones, with roughly 80% found just once. Source: peripheral blood, taken 28 days after the second AZD1222 dose. Source of these receptors: an adult who received the AZD1222 COVID-19 vaccine.

In its sample, this clone was seen once. The chain carries TRBV5-5 and TRBJ1-3; TRBD1 matches 8 bases. The ends lost 0 bases at V and 0 bases at J; junction bases unmatched: 5. The CDR3 totals 17 residues. Germline lookup yields CDR1 SGHKS and CDR2 YYEKEE (reference sequence). CDR3 amino acids: CASSLAPDRGSGNTIYF. The DNA of the CDR3 is TGTGCCAGCAGCTTGGCCCCAGACAGGGGCTCTGGAAACACCATATATTTT.

This clone was seen a few times. This chain links TRBV11-3 with TRBJ2-7; perhaps TRBD1 as D (6 bases). In germline, CDR1 is SGHNT, CDR2 YENEEA. The CDR3 length is 14 residues. The germline V and J ends were trimmed by 2 bases and 4 bases, with 12 bases remaining between them. The CDR3 loop reads CASSLLTGGYEQYF. DNA of the CDR3: TGTGCCAGCAGCTTATTGACAGGCGGGTACGAGCAGTACTTC.

V usage is TRBV15 and J usage is TRBJ1-1; D gene uncertain. The V and J ends lost 1 base and 1 base respectively, with 4 bases between them. CDR1 LNHNV and CDR2 YYDKDF come from the germline V gene (reference sequence). The CDR3 extends over 13 amino acids. CDR3 coding DNA: TGTGCCACCAGCAGAGTTGAGAACACTGAAGCTTTCTTT. It is translated as CATSRVENTEAFF.

V and J are TRBV3-1 (or the pseudogene TRBV3-2) and TRBJ1-1; D is unclear. This CDR3 is 14 amino acids long. Germline CDR1 and CDR2: LGHDT and YNNKEL (reference sequence). The V end lost 0 bases, the J end lost 11 bases, and 16 bases lay between the germline ends. CDR3 nucleotide sequence: TGTGCCAGCAGCCAAGATGAGGTGGCAGGTCGGGCTTTCTTT. Translated, it gives CASSQDEVAGRAFF.

The rearrangement joins TRBV7-6 to TRBJ1-3, with unresolved D. V was shortened by 1 base and J by 0 bases, with 19 bases between the two germline ends. Germline V gene data show CDR1 as SGHVS and CDR2 as FNYEAQ. The CDR3 covers 19 residues. The CDR3 bases are TGTGCCAGCAGCTTAGGCCGAGCCCGGGGAAGAGGCTCTGGAAACACCATATATTTT. It yields the protein CASSLGRARGRGSGNTIYF.

The V and J genes are TRBV7-2 and TRBJ1-4; a possible D gene is TRBD1 (6 bases). Germline CDR1 SGHTA, CDR2 FQGNSA. The CDR3 contains 12 residues. V gave up 4 bases and J gave up 12 bases, with 12 bases separating them. CDR3 sequence: CASSSQGRELFF. CDR3 nucleotides: TGTGCCAGCAGCTCACAGGGTAGGGAACTGTTTTTT.

The sample holds a few counts of this clone. The chain uses TRBV6-4 and TRBJ2-3; no definite D call. The CDR3 has 12 residues. V lost 0 bases, J lost 5 bases, and 3 bases lay in between. CDR1 MRHNA and CDR2 SNTAGT come from the germline V gene. The CDR3 loop reads CASSDSGDTQYF. CDR3 nucleotide sequence: TGTGCCAGCAGTGACTCGGGAGATACGCAGTATTTT.

The chain carries TRBV14 and TRBJ1-2, with 7 positions matching TRBD1. This CDR3 comprises 14 residues. V gave up 4 bases and J gave up 8 bases; unmatched junction bases: 10. Germline V gene sequence: CDR1 SGHDN, CDR2 FVKESK. CDR3 sequence: CASSLSIGTAGYTF. CDR3 DNA sequence: TGTGCCAGCAGCCTCTCAATCGGGACAGCGGGCTACACCTTC.

The J gene is TRBJ1-5, the V gene TRBV30; TRBD1 might be the D (6 bases). Germline CDR1 and CDR2: GTSNPN and SVGIG (reference sequence). This CDR3 is built from 14 residues. V was clipped by 0 bases and J by 2 bases, with 8 bases between them. Here the CDR3 DNA reads TGTGCCTGGAGTGTTGGACAGCGCAATCAGCCCCAGCATTTT. This translates into CAWSVGQRNQPQHF. The whole variable domain, filled in from reference TRBV30 and TRBJ1-5, reads SQTIHQWPATLVQPVGSPLSLECTVEGTSNPNLYWYRQAAGRGLQLLFYSVGIGQISSEVPQNLSASRPQDRQFILSSKKLLLSDSGFYLCAWSVGQRNQPQHFGDGTRLSIL.

V is TRBV19 and J is TRBJ1-4, with 9 bases lining up with TRBD1. Germline values: CDR1 LNHDA, CDR2 SQIVND (reference sequence). The CDR3 has 17 amino acids. J lost 1 base, V lost 3 bases, and 6 bases had no gene match. This CDR3 reads CASSMSRDRETNEKLFF. The CDR3 DNA reads TGTGCCAGTAGTATGTCCCGGGACAGGGAAACTAATGAAAAACTGTTTTTT.

This clone has just one count. V usage is TRBV6-1 and J usage is TRBJ2-1; 9 positions agree with TRBD1. Trimming removed 10 bases from V and 6 bases from J; junction bases left unmatched: 10. Germline V gives CDR1 MNHNS, CDR2 SASEGT. The CDR3 runs 14 residues. In DNA form, the CDR3 reads TGTGCCATCGAGGACAGGGGACTAACCAATGAGCAGTTCTTC. Protein sequence: CAIEDRGLTNEQFF.

The V call is TRBV5-1, the J call TRBJ2-3; D is undetermined. There are 15 residues in the CDR3. Trimming cost V 0 bases and J 0 bases, with 8 bases left between them. From germline, CDR1 is SGHRS and CDR2 YFSETQ. CDR3 nucleotide sequence: TGCGCCAGCAGCTTGGGCCAAACTAGCACAGATACGCAGTATTTT. Its translation: CASSLGQTSTDTQYF.

A few counts support this clone. The J gene is TRBJ1-1, the V gene TRBV7-2; D might be TRBD1 (5 bases). The CDR3 consists of 15 residues. V lost 2 bases to trimming and J lost 4 bases, with 14 bases between them. Germline CDR1 is SGHTA and CDR2 is FQGNSA. CDR3 amino acids: CASSLFLGGPTEAFF. CDR3 DNA sequence: TGTGCCAGCAGCTTATTTCTCGGGGGTCCCACTGAAGCTTTCTTT.

This chain links TRBV28 with TRBJ2-1, with D unclear. Trimming cost V 3 bases and J 15 bases, with 15 bases left between them. Germline lookup yields CDR1 MDHEN and CDR2 SYDVKM. The CDR3 covers 12 residues. The CDR3 nucleotides are TGTGCCAGCAGTTTGGTCATGGGCGGCTGGTTCTTC. This sequence encodes CASSLVMGGWFF. The variable domain in full, with the rest retrieved from reference TRBV28 and TRBJ2-1, is DVKVTQSSRYLVKRTGEKVFLECVQDMDHENMFWYRQDPGLGLRLIYFSYDVKMKEKGDIPEGYSVSREKKERFSLILESASTNQTSMYLCASSLVMGGWFFGPGTRLTVL.

This sequence joins TRBV25-1 and TRBJ1-6, with a tentative D call TRBD1 (6 bases). Germline V gene data show CDR1 as MGHDK and CDR2 as SYGVNS. Deletions cut 8 bases from V and 10 bases from J, with 18 bases between. The CDR3 runs 14 residues. CDR3 coding DNA: TGTGCCAGCCAATACTGGACAGAGAGGTCACCCCTCCACTTT. This sequence encodes CASQYWTERSPLHF.

CDR3 DNA: TGTGCCAGTAGTATACTCCCGGCTAGCGGGGGGGCCCTTGAGCAGTTCTTC. It specifies CASSILPASGGALEQFF. The rearrangement joins TRBV19 to TRBJ2-1; 12 bases match TRBD2. After removal of 2 bases from V and 9 bases from J, the junction contained 11 bases not matched to a gene. The CDR3 is 17 amino acids. Germline lookup yields CDR1 LNHDA and CDR2 SQIVND (reference sequence).

This clone was seen only a few times. This chain connects TRBV5-1 to TRBJ1-6; D is unclear. Germline assignment: CDR1 SGHRS and CDR2 YFSETQ. Trimming took 4 bases from V and 0 from J, leaving 11 bases between them. The CDR3 contains 16 residues. The CDR3 here is CASSPRVRSYNSPLHF. The CDR3 DNA follows: TGCGCCAGCAGCCCGCGGGTCCGCTCCTATAATTCACCCCTCCACTTT.

The chain employs TRBV2 and TRBJ2-5; 7 bases agree with TRBD1. Per germline, CDR1 SNHLY and CDR2 FYNNEI. Trimming at V came to 4 bases and at J to 4 bases, leaving 9 bases not matched to a gene. The CDR3 is 15 residues long. CDR3 sequence (DNA): TGTGCCAGCAGTGCCCTGTTAGGGGGCTCAGAGACCCAGTACTTC. Translation: CASSALLGGSETQYF.

The chain couples TRBV7-2 to TRBJ1-1, with D uncertain. Trimming removed 3 bases at V and 0 bases at J, with 5 bases between. This CDR3 spans 13 amino acids. In germline, CDR1 is SGHTA, CDR2 FQGNSA. CDR3: CASSFAVNTEAFF. For the CDR3, the DNA is TGTGCCAGCAGCTTTGCAGTGAACACTGAAGCTTTCTTT.

The chain recombines TRBV28 with TRBJ1-4, with TRBD1 as a possible D gene (6 bases). Trimming stripped 5 bases from V and 6 bases from J, with 22 bases between. CDR3 size: 17 residues. Per the germline V gene, CDR1 is MDHEN and CDR2 is SYDVKM. The CDR3 nucleotides read TGTGCCAGCAGTCTCTTCTCGGGTGGGGGGCAAGATGAAAAACTGTTTTTT. Its protein product is CASSLFSGGGQDEKLFF. The full variable domain, its missing parts supplied by reference TRBV28 and TRBJ1-4, is DVKVTQSSRYLVKRTGEKVFLECVQDMDHENMFWYRQDPGLGLRLIYFSYDVKMKEKGDIPEGYSVSREKKERFSLILESASTNQTSMYLCASSLFSGGGQDEKLFFGSGTQLSVL.

The chain joins TRBV19 to TRBJ2-6; 8 bases map to TRBD1. V was clipped by 1 base and J by 4 bases; unmatched bases: 9. The germline V gene encodes CDR1 LNHDA and CDR2 SQIVND (reference sequence). This CDR3 spans 18 amino acids. The CDR3 here is CASSIGRTGGSGANVLTF. For the CDR3, the DNA is TGTGCCAGTAGTATAGGGCGAACAGGGGGATCCGGGGCCAACGTCCTGACTTTC.